This is a list of T cell receptor beta chains from one sample in a study of T cell repertoires in cytomegalovirus infection. No antigen is known for these receptors. TCRdb re-derived calls from the reads in MiXCR, one entry per CDR3 protein. The table lists some 500,000 distinct CDR3 sequences, 30% to 40% of them singletons, with roughly a sixth in the top ten. The starting material was cultured PBMCs, obtained from culture after CMV antigen stimulation. The receptors come from a human donor in good health (CMV status not recorded). Some clones in this sample may be carry-over from other donors' samples. The CDR3 runs from the conserved cysteine through the conserved F or W. Each record gives: clone size, D gene, V gene, J gene, CDR3 DNA, CDR3 protein. A D gene is named only where the DNA matches it firmly. Size tells how often a clone was seen (once, few, many) or the class of an expanded clone, and some rows leave it out.

>few|NA|TRBV7-2|TRBJ1-6
TGTGCCAGCAGCCGAATGGGGACACCCCTCCACTTT
CASSRMGTPLHF
>few|TRBD2|TRBV28|TRBJ2-7
TGTGCCAGCAGTTTCACGACTAGCGGGTTCTACGAGCAGTACTTC
CASSFTTSGFYEQYF
>many|NA|TRBV7-2|TRBJ2-1
TGTGCCAGCAGCTTAGCGGGCCCGAGCTCCTACAATGAGCAGTTCTTC
CASSLAGPSSYNEQFF
>NA|NA|TRBV3-1|TRBJ2-1
TGTGCCAGCAGCCAAGATTTTAGGCCTTGGAATGAGCAGTTCTTC
CASSQDFRPWNEQFF
>NA|NA|TRBV12-3/TRBV12-4|TRBJ1-5
TGTGCCAGCAGTCCGCAGAGGGGTGGCAATCAGCCCCAGCATTTT
CASSPQRGGNQPQHF
>few|TRBD2|TRBV19|TRBJ2-3
TGTGCCAGCAAACTAGCGGGAGGGGGAGATACGCAGTATTTT
CASKLAGGGDTQYF
>once|NA|TRBV7-4|TRBJ2-5
TGTGCCAGCAGCTTAGCGCGGAGGGGGCAGGAGACCCAGTACTTC
CASSLARRGQETQYF
>NA|TRBD1|TRBV15|TRBJ2-2
TGTGCCACCAGCAGATGGGACAGCACGAACACCGGGGAGCTGTTTTTT
CATSRWDSTNTGELFF
>few|NA|TRBV12-3/TRBV12-4|TRBJ1-1
TGTGCCAGCAGTTATTCTCTAGCTGAAGCTTTCTTT
CASSYSLAEAFF
>NA|NA|TRBV5-1|TRBJ2-1
TGCGCCAGCAGCTTCACGGAGGCCCTAGGGAGTGAGCAGTTCTTC
CASSFTEALGSEQFF
>once|NA|TRBV2|TRBJ2-1
TGTGCCAGCAGTCCAGTTAGTACCACTCACTACAATGAGCAGTTCTTC
CASSPVSTTHYNEQFF
>NA|TRBD1|TRBV20-1|TRBJ2-5
TGCAGTGCTCCTCCGGGACAGGGGAAAGAGACCCAGTACTTC
CSAPPGQGKETQYF
>many|NA|TRBV7-2|TRBJ1-5
TGTGCCAGCATGAAGGGCGGGAGCAATCAGCCCCAGCATTTT
CASMKGGSNQPQHF
>few|NA|TRBV5-4|TRBJ2-5
TGTGCCAGCAGCTTGAAGGGTAGAGCAGAGACCCAGTACTTC
CASSLKGRAETQYF
>few|NA|TRBV3-1|TRBJ1-1
TGTGCCAGCAGCCAAGATCTACTAACGTCCGCTTTCTTT
CASSQDLLTSAFF
>few|NA|TRBV5-1|TRBJ2-5
TGCGCCAGCAGCTTAGGGGGAGTCAGGGCGACCCAGTACTTC
CASSLGGVRATQYF
>NA|NA|TRBV20-1|TRBJ2-5
TGCAGTGCGCTGAAAGGGGAGACCCAGTACTTC
CSALKGETQYF
>NA|NA|TRBV5-3|TRBJ1-2
TGTGCCAGCAGCCTCCCCCTCGGAGACTATAGCTACACCTTC
CASSLPLGDYSYTF
>few|TRBD2|TRBV20-1|TRBJ2-1
TGCAGTGCTAGAGATCGGGCCCAGCGGGAGTGGAATGAGCAGTTCTTC
CSARDRAQREWNEQFF
>NA|NA|TRBV12-3/TRBV12-4|TRBJ1-5
TGTGCCAGCAGTTTGACAGGCCGGAGACAGCCCCAGCATTTT
CASSLTGRRQPQHF
>NA|TRBD1|TRBV15|TRBJ1-5
TGTGCCACCAGCAGAGATTTGGGGACAGCTCAGCCCCAGCATTTT
CATSRDLGTAQPQHF
>many|NA|TRBV7-2|TRBJ2-7
TGTGCCAGCAGCTTAGAAGGTCAGCTTAGCTCCTACGAGCAGTACTTC
CASSLEGQLSSYEQYF
>NA|TRBD2|TRBV20-1|TRBJ2-3
TGCAGTGCTAGCATGGGAGGAGCGGGAGGTAAAGGAGATACGCAGTATTTT
CSASMGGAGGKGDTQYF
>few|NA|TRBV27|TRBJ1-2
TGTGCCAGCAGTTTACATCCAGCTTCTAAGGGCTACACCTTC
CASSLHPASKGYTF
>NA|NA|TRBV6-5|TRBJ2-5
TGTGCCAGCAGTTACCTGGGCCAGGCGCAGACCCAGTACTTC
CASSYLGQAQTQYF
>NA|TRBD1|TRBV7-6|TRBJ1-1
TGTGCCAGCAGACAGGGGAGCGGCACTGAAGCTTTCTTT
CASRQGSGTEAFF
>few|NA|TRBV7-3|TRBJ1-5
TGTGCCAGCAGCCAGACCCAAAAGGGGCCGTATAGCAATCAGCCCCAGCATTTT
CASSQTQKGPYSNQPQHF
>few|TRBD2|TRBV12-5|TRBJ2-1
TGTGCTAGTGGTGTGCAGGGACTAGGAAACTACAATGAGCAGTTCTTC
CASGVQGLGNYNEQFF
>NA|NA|TRBV6-2/TRBV6-3|TRBJ2-3
TGTGCCAGCAGTCAACCGATCCCTAGCACAGATACGCAGTATTTT
CASSQPIPSTDTQYF
>once|NA|TRBV12-3/TRBV12-4|TRBJ2-1
TGTGCCAGCAGTTGGCCCCGCAGCTCCCCTCGGTACAATGAGCAGTTCTTC
CASSWPRSSPRYNEQFF
>few|NA|TRBV7-2|TRBJ2-5
TGTGCCAGCAACGGAAGGGAGCGAGAGACCCAGTACTTC
CASNGRERETQYF
>NA|NA|TRBV5-5|TRBJ2-7
TGTGCCAGCAGCTTGGCCCCTAGCCCTGAGCCCTACGAGCAGTACTTC
CASSLAPSPEPYEQYF
>NA|NA|TRBV6-2/TRBV6-3|TRBJ2-7
TGTGCCAGCAGTTACACCACCGGGACCTCCTACGAGCAGTACTTC
CASSYTTGTSYEQYF
>few|NA|TRBV4-3|TRBJ2-1
TGCGCCAGCAGCCAAGACCAAGGACTATCCGGTGAGAATGAGCAGTTCTTC
CASSQDQGLSGENEQFF
>few|TRBD2|TRBV12-3/TRBV12-4|TRBJ2-5
TGTGCCAGCAGCTTCGCGGCGGGAGGACCCCAAGAGACCCAGTACTTC
CASSFAAGGPQETQYF
>NA|TRBD1|TRBV20-1|TRBJ1-6
TGCAGTGCTAACTACTACAGGGGAACCTATAATTCACCCCTCCACTTT
CSANYYRGTYNSPLHF
>few|TRBD2|TRBV7-6|TRBJ2-1
TGTGCCAGCAGCTTGTACGGGACTAGCGGGAGTGATGAGCAGTTCTTC
CASSLYGTSGSDEQFF
>NA|TRBD1|TRBV7-3|TRBJ1-2
TGTGCCAGCAGCTCGGGACAGCCGGGCGATGGCTACACCTTC
CASSSGQPGDGYTF
>NA|TRBD1|TRBV4-1|TRBJ2-7
TGCGCCAGCAGCGCACGGACAGGGCCGGAATACGAGCAGTACTTC
CASSARTGPEYEQYF
>NA|NA|TRBV19|TRBJ1-4
TGTGCCAGTAAGGGGGTGATGGGTGAAAAACTGTTTTTT
CASKGVMGEKLFF
>NA|TRBD1|TRBV7-8|TRBJ1-5
TGTGCCAGCAGCTCATTGACAGGGAAAAGGGCAAATCAGCCCCAGCATTTT
CASSSLTGKRANQPQHF
>many|TRBD1|TRBV7-9|TRBJ1-2
TGTGCCAGCAGCACCAGGACAGGTTATTATGGCTACACCTTC
CASSTRTGYYGYTF
>once|NA|TRBV29-1|TRBJ2-1
TGCAGCGTTCCCCCCGGCGGCTTTGCAACACTGGACGGTGAGCAGTTCTTC
CSVPPGGFATLDGEQFF
>NA|NA|TRBV7-8|TRBJ2-2
TGTGCAGGAAGGGAGTGGGGAAACACCGGGGAGCTGTTTTTT
CAGREWGNTGELFF
>few|NA|TRBV7-2|TRBJ2-5
TGTGCCAGCAGCCCCCCGAATCAAGAGACCCAGTACTTC
CASSPPNQETQYF
>NA|NA|TRBV4-3|TRBJ1-5
TGCGCCAGCAGCGTGTCATTCGGTCAGCCCCAGCATTTT
CASSVSFGQPQHF
>many|NA|TRBV20-1|TRBJ1-6
TGCAGTGCTAGAGATCCGGGGAGCTCCTATAATTCACCCCTCCACTTT
CSARDPGSSYNSPLHF
>NA|NA|TRBV12-3/TRBV12-4|TRBJ2-1
TGTGCCAGCAGCGAAGAGGCGGTTAGCTCCTACAATGAGCAGTTCTTC
CASSEEAVSSYNEQFF
>many|NA|TRBV7-2|TRBJ1-5
TGTGCCAGCAGCTTAGATTTTCGGAGCAATCAGCCCCAGCATTTT
CASSLDFRSNQPQHF
>NA|TRBD1|TRBV7-2|TRBJ2-3
TGTGCCAGCAGCCTACAACCGACAGGGGATGGCGCAGATACGCAGTATTTT
CASSLQPTGDGADTQYF
>few|NA|TRBV25-1|TRBJ2-4
TGTGCCAGCAGTGAACCCCCCACCGAGGAAGTGGGTGTGAAAATTCGGTCCAAAAACATTCAGTACTTC
CASSEPPTEEVGVKIRSKNIQYF
>few|NA|TRBV27|TRBJ2-7
TGTGCCAGCAGTCCCTCCCAGGGGACTCTTTACGAGCAGTACTTC
CASSPSQGTLYEQYF